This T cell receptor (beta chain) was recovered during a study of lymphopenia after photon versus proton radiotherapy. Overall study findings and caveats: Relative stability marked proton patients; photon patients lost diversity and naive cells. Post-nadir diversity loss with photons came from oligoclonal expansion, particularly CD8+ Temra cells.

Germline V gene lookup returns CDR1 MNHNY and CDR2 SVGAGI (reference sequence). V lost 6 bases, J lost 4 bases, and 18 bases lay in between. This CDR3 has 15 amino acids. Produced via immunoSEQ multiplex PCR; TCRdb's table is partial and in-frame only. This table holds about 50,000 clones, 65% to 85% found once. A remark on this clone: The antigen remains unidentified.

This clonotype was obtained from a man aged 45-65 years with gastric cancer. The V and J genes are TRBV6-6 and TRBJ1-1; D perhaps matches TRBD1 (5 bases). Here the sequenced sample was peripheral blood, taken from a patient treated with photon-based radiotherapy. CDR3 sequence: CASRSLGGKSTEAFF. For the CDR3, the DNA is TGTGCCAGCAGAAGTCTGGGGGGGAAATCCACTGAAGCTTTCTTT.